This T cell receptor (beta chain) was retrieved from a study of cytomegalovirus exposure and HLA in healthy donors. Across the study: As released early, the data held around 80 million unique TCRs from HLA-typed donors.

Study-level points and caveats: In vitro, three CMV-associated chains proved specific for CMV antigens.

The CDR3 runs 16 residues. Germline V gene data show CDR1 as SGHRS and CDR2 as YFSETQ. Trimming cost V 0 bases and J 4 bases, with 14 bases left between them. To note about this clone: Antigen unknown.

PCR primers comprised 60 Vbeta and 13 Jbeta primers. Profiling relied on immunoSEQ multiplex PCR, and the TCRdb table lists in-frame clones only, not all of them. Of roughly 130,000 clones in the sample, roughly 82% were seen once. Specimen: PBMCs. This receptor was identified in a man aged 45-65 years in good health and CMV-seronegative. This chain uses TRBV5-1 with TRBJ2-1, with D perhaps matching TRBD1 (6 bases). CDR3 region: CASSLARQALYNEQFF. As DNA, the CDR3 is TGCGCCAGCAGCTTGGCCAGACAGGCCCTATACAATGAGCAGTTCTTC.